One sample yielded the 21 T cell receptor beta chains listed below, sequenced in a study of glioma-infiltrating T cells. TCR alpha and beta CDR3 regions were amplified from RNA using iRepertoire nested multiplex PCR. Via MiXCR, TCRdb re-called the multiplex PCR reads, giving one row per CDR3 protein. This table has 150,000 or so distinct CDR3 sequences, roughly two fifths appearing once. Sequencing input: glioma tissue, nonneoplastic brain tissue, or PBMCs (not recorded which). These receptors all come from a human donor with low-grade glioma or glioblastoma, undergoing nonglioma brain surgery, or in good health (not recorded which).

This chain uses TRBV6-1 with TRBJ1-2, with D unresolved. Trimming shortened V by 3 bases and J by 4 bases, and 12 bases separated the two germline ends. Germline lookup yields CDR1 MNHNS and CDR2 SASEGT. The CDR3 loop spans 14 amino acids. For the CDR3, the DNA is TGTGCCAGCAGTGATTTGGACCTGGGCTATGGCTACACCTTC. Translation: CASSDLDLGYGYTF.

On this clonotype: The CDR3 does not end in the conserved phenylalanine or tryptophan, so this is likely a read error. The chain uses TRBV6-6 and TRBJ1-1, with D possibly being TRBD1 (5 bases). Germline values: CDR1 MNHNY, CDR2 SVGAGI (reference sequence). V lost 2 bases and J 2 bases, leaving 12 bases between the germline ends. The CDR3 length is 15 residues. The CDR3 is CASSYKRQLNTEAFV. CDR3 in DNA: TGTGCCAGCAGTTACAAACGACAGTTAAACACTGAAGCTTTCGTT.

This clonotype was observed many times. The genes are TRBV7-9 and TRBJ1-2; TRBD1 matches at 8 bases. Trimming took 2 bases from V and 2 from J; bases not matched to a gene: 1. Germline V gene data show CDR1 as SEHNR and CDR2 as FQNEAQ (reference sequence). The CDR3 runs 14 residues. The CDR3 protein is CASSLTGGNYGYTF. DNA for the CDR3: TGTGCCAGCAGCTTAACAGGGGGGAACTATGGCTACACCTTC.

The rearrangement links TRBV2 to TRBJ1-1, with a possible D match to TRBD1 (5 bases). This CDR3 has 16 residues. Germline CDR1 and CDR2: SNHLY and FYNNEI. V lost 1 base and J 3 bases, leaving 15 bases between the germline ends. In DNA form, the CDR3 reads TGTGCCAGCAGTGAAGGGCGACAGCTGAGGCACACTGAAGCTTTCTTT. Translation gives CASSEGRQLRHTEAFF.

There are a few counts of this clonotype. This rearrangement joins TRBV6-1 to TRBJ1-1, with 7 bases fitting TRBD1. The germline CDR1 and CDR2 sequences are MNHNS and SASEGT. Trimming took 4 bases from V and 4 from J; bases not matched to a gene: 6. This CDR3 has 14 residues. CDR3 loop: CASSATGPSTEAFF. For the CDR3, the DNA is TGTGCCAGCAGTGCGACAGGGCCAAGCACTGAAGCTTTCTTT.

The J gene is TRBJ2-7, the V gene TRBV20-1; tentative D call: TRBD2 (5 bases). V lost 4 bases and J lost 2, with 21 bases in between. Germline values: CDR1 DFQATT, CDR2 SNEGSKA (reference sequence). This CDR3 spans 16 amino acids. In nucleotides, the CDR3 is TGCAGTGCTATCTTTTACCGGGATTTGCAAACCTACGAGCAGTACTTC. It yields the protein CSAIFYRDLQTYEQYF.

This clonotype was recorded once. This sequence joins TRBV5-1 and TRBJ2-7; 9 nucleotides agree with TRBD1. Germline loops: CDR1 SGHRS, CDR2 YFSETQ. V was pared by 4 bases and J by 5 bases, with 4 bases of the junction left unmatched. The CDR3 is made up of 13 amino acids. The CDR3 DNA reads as TGCGCCAGCAGCGGTGGACAGGGGAACGAGCAGTACTTC. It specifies CASSGGQGNEQYF.

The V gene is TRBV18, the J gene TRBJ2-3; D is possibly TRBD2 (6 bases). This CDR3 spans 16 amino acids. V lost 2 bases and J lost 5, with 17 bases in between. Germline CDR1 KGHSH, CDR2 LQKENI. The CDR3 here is CASSPVSGVGVDTQYF. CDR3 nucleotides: TGTGCCAGCTCACCAGTATCGGGAGTAGGCGTAGATACGCAGTATTTT.

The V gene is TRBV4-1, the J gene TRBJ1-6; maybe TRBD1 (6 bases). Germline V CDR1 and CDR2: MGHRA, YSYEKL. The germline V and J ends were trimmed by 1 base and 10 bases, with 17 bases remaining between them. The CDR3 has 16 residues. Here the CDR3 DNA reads TGCGCCAGCAGCCAAGTTCCTATAAGGACAGCCTCACCCCTCCACTTT. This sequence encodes CASSQVPIRTASPLHF.

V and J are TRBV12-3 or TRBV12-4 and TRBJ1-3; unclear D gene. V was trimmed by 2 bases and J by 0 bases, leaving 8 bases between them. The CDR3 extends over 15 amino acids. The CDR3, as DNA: TGTGCCAGCAGTTTACCAGACTTCTCTGGAAACACCATATATTTT. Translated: CASSLPDFSGNTIYF.

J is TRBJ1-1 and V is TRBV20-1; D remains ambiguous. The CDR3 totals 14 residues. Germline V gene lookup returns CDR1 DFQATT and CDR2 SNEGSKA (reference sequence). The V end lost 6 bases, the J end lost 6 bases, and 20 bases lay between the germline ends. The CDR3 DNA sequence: TGCAGTGCCCCTTCTAGGACGGCATGGCCTGAAGCTTTCTTT. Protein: CSAPSRTAWPEAFF.

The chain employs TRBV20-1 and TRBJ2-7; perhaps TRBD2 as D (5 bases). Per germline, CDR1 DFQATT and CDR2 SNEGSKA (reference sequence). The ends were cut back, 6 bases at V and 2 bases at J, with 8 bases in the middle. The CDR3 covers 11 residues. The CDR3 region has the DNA TGCAGTGCCCCCGGGACCTACGAGCAGTACTTC. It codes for CSAPGTYEQYF.

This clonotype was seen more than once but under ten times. The CDR3 loop reads CSARDTRGSYEQYF. In DNA form, the CDR3 reads TGCAGTGCTAGAGATACCCGGGGATCCTACGAGCAGTACTTC. The genes are TRBV20-1 and TRBJ2-7, with D possibly TRBD2 on 5 matching bases. The CDR3 length is 14 residues. With 0 bases removed from V and 1 base from J, the gap between germline ends came to 10 bases. Germline V gene sequence: CDR1 DFQATT, CDR2 SNEGSKA (reference sequence).

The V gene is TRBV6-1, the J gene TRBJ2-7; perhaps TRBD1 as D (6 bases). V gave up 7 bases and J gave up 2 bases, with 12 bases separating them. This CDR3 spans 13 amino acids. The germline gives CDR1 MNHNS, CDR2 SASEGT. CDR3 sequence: CASNRAGAYEQYF. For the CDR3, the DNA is TGTGCCAGCAATCGGGCAGGGGCCTACGAGCAGTACTTC.

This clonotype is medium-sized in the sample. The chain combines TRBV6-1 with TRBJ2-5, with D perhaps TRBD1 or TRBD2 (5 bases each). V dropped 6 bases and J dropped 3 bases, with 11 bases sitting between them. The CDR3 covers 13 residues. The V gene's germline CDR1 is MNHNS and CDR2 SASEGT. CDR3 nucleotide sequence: TGTGCCAGCAGCCCGCAGGGAGAAGAGACCCAGTACTTC. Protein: CASSPQGEETQYF.

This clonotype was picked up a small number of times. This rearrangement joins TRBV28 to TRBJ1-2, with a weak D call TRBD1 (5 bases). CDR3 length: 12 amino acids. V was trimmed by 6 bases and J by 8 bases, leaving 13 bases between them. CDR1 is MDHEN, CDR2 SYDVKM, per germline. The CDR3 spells CASRLLGRGYTF. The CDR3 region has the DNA TGTGCCAGCAGACTGTTGGGGCGAGGCTACACCTTC.

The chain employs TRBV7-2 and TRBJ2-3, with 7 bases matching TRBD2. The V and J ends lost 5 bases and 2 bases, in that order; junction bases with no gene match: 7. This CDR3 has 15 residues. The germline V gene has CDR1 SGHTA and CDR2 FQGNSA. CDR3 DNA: TGTGCCAGCAGCCTCCGAGCGGGGCTCACAGATACGCAGTATTTT. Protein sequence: CASSLRAGLTDTQYF.

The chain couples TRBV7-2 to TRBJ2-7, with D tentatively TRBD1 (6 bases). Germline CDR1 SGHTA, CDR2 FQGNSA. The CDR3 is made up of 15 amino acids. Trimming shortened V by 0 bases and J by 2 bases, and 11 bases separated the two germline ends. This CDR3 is CASSLASGVTYEQYF. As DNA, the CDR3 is TGTGCCAGCAGCTTAGCCTCAGGGGTCACCTACGAGCAGTACTTC. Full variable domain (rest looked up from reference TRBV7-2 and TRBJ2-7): GAGVSQSPSNKVTEKGKDVELRCDPISGHTALYWYRQSLGQGLEFLIYFQGNSAPDKSGLPSDRFSAERTGGSVSTLTIQRTQQEDSAVYLCASSLASGVTYEQYFGPGTRLTVT.

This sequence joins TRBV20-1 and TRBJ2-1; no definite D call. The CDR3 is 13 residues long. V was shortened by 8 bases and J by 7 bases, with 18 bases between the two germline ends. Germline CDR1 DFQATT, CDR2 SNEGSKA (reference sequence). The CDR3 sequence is CSPPRPATNEQFF. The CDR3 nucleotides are TGCAGTCCCCCTCGGCCCGCGACAAATGAGCAGTTCTTC.

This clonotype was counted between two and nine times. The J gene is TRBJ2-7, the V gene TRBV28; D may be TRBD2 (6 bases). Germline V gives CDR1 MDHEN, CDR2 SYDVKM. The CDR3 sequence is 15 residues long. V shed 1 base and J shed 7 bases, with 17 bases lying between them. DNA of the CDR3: TGTGCCAGCAGTTTATACCGGGGGTCGTCCCGGGAGCAGTACTTC. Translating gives CASSLYRGSSREQYF.

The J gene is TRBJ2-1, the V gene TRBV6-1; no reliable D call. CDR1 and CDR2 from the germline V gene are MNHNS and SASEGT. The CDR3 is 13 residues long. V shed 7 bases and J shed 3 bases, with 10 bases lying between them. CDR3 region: CASKNSLYNEQFF. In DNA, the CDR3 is TGTGCCAGCAAAAACAGTCTCTACAATGAGCAGTTCTTC.